This paragraph covers one T cell receptor beta chain sequence. Its recognized antigen is unknown. Per-base qualities were not stored, and no clone one base away is much larger. This entry belongs to a study of T cells in localized non-small cell lung cancer (dated by TCRdb to 2018 to 2020). The study in broad terms: The study analyzed T cell repertoires of a few hundred early-stage NSCLC patients, comparing tumors and uninvolved tumor-adjacent lungs. A mean age of roughly 66 years was recorded for the NSCLC patients, of whom 129 were male and about 100 were female. The cohort was made up of hundreds of treatment-naive NSCLC patients whose localized lung tumors had been resected. The study at large found these results: Longer overall survival was associated with higher blood T cell density, whereas shorter survival was associated with higher adjacent-lung clonality. Of the top 100 tumor clones, a median of roughly 53 were detected in paired uninvolved adjacent lung; under 35 were also among that lung's top 100. Since the design was exploratory, TCR variables were selected using unadjusted p-values with no false-discovery rate correction. Because multi-region tumor sequencing was not done, intratumor heterogeneity could not be ruled out. Uninvolved tumor-adjacent lung showed the highest T cell clonality, higher than tumor, which suggests more focused antigenic responses in the uninvolved tumor-adjacent lung.

At diagnosis, peripheral blood, uninvolved tumor-adjacent lung and tumor were collected and stored as a combination of fresh-frozen and FFPE material. For TCR repertoire profiling, blood samples were analyzed as peripheral blood mononuclear cells. The immunoSEQ Assay was used to sequence TCR beta CDR3 regions from DNA. The paper's processing steps were these. To compute T cell density, TCR beta template counts were normalized to usable DNA, which was estimated by amplifying housekeeping genes. Richness was estimated using the preseqR package, with extrapolation to 400,000 templates for PBMC samples and to 120,000 templates for tissue samples. Clonality was defined as one minus Pielou's evenness. Differential abundance testing on productive amino-acid clonotypes, with a minimum total count of 5 and an alpha of 0.1, was used to identify tissue-enriched TCRs. The Jaccard Index and the Morisita Overlap Index were used to measure repertoire overlap between compartments. GLIPH grouped TCR beta CDR3s together with public tetramer-defined viral CDR3s, and a viral motif had to include at least three viral sequences and show V-gene enrichment. Drawn from immuneACCESS, this table holds only the in-frame rearrangements with V and J called that TCRdb kept. Clones are partly lost; checked studies trace under half to an unresolved V gene and leave the rest unexplained. For V, J and clone size, that table is used; D and trimming come from the DNA. The sample table shows over 50,000 clones, and over 70% are seen once. About 18% of the sample goes to the ten largest clones.

There are 15 amino acids in the CDR3, from cysteine to phenylalanine inclusive. Only CDR3 DNA remains: 45 bases, in frame from the first base. V has 6 bases trimmed and J has 8 bases trimmed; junction bases matching no gene number 10. The germline V gene provides CDR1 SGHTA and CDR2 FQGNSA. The source is a man aged 35 to 70 with stage III lung adenocarcinoma. The sequences come from peripheral blood mononuclear cells, collected before any cancer treatment. The rearranged chain carries TRBV7-2 and TRBJ2-4; TRBD1 matches 10 bases in the middle. The CDR3 protein is CASRQYGTGVDIQYF. The bases read TGTGCCAGCAGGCAATACGGGACAGGGGTCGACATTCAGTACTTC.